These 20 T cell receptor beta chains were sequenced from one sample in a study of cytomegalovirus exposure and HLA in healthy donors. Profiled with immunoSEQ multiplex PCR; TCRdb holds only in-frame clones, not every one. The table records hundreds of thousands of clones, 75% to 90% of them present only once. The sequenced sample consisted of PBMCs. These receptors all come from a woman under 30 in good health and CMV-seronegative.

The CDR3 DNA reads TGTGCCAGCAGTTCTGTGAGTAGCCCAGATACGCAGTATTTT. It encodes CASSSVSSPDTQYF. The chain employs TRBV27 and TRBJ2-3; the D is unclear. The germline gives CDR1 MNHEY, CDR2 SMNVEV (reference sequence). The CDR3 has 14 residues. The V end was cut by 4 bases, the J end by 4 bases, with 12 bases between.

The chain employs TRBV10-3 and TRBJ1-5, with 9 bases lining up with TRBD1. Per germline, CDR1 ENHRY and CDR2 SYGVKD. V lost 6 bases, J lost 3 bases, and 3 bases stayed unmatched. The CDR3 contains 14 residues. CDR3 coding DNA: TGTGCCATCAGAGGGGACAGGGCCAATCAGCCCCAGCATTTT. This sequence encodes CAIRGDRANQPQHF.

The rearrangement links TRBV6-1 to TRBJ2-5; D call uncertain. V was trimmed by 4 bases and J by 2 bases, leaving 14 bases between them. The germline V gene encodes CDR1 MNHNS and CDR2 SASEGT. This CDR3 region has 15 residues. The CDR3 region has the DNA TGTGCCAGCAGTGCCCAGAGCCCTACTCAAGAGACCCAGTACTTC. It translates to CASSAQSPTQETQYF.

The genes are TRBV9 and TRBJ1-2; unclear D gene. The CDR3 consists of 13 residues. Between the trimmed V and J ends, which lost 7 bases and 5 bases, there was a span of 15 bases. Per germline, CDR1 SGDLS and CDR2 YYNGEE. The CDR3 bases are TGTGCCAGCCAAGCCGCGGGAAGATATGGCTACACCTTC. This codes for CASQAAGRYGYTF.

CDR3 nucleotide sequence: TGTGCCAGCAGCCTGAGGGTAGCCTCTAGCACAGATACGCAGTATTTT. It specifies CASSLRVASSTDTQYF. The J gene is TRBJ2-3, the V gene TRBV9; the D gene is possibly TRBD2 (5 bases). Germline assignment: CDR1 SGDLS and CDR2 YYNGEE. This CDR3 is 16 amino acids long. Trimming shortened V by 4 bases and J by 0 bases, and 15 bases separated the two germline ends.

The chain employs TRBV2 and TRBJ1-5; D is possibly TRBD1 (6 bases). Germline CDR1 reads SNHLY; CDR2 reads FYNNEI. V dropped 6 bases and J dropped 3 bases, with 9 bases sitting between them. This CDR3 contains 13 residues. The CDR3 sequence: CASRQGNNQPQHF. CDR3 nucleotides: TGTGCCAGCAGGCAGGGGAACAATCAGCCCCAGCATTTT.

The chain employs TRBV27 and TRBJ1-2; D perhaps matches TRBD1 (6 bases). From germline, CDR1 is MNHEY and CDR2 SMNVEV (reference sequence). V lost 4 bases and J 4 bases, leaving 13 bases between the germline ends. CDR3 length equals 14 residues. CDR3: CASSYRQAGYGYTF. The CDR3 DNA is TGTGCCAGCAGTTATAGACAGGCAGGCTATGGCTACACCTTC.

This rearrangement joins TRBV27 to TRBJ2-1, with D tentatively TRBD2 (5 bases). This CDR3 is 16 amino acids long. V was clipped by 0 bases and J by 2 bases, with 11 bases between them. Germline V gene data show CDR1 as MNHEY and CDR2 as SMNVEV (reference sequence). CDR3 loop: CASSLSMVAPYNEQFF. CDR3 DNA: TGTGCCAGCAGTTTATCGATGGTAGCGCCCTACAATGAGCAGTTCTTC.

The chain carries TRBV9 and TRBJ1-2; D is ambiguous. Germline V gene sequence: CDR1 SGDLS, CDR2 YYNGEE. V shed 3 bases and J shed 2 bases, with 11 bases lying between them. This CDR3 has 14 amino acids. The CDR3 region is CASSGIAGNYGYTF. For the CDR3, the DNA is TGTGCCAGCAGCGGCATCGCGGGGAACTATGGCTACACCTTC.

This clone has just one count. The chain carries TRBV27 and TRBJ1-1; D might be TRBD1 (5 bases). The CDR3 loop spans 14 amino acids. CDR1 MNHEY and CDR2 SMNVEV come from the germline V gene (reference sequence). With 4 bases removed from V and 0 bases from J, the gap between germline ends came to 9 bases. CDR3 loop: CASSYQGMNTEAFF. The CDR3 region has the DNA TGTGCCAGCAGTTATCAGGGTATGAACACTGAAGCTTTCTTT.

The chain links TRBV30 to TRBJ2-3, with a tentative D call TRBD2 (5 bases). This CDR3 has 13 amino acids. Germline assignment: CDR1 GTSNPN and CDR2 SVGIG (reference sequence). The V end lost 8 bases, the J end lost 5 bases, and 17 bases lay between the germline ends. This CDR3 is CAAGRFSLDTQYF. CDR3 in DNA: TGTGCCGCGGGCAGGTTTTCTTTAGATACGCAGTATTTT.

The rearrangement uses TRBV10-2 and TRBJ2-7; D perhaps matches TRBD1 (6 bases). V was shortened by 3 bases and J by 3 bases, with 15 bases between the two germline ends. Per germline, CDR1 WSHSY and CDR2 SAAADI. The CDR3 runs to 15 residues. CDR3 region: CASSDPQGQDYEQYF. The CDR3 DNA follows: TGCGCCAGCAGTGATCCTCAGGGGCAAGACTACGAGCAGTACTTC.

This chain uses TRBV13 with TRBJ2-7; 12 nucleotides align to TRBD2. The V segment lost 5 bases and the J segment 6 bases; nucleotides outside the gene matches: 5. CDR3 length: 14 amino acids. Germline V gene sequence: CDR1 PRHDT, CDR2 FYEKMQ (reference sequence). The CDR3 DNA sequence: TGTGCCAGCAGCACCGAACTAGCGGGAGGCGAGCAGTACTTC. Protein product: CASSTELAGGEQYF.

CDR3 region: CASSVGGGPRTEQFF. In DNA, the CDR3 is TGTGCCAGCAGCGTAGGTGGCGGCCCCAGGACTGAGCAGTTCTTC. The V and J genes are TRBV9 and TRBJ2-1; D call uncertain. Germline V lookup: CDR1 SGDLS, CDR2 YYNGEE. This CDR3 region has 15 residues. Deletions cut 0 bases from V and 9 bases from J, with 16 bases between.

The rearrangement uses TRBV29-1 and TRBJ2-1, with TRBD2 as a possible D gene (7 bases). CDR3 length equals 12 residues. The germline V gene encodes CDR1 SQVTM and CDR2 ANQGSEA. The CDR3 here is CTSGGLRNEQFF. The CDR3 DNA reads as TGCACCTCCGGGGGGCTAAGGAATGAGCAGTTCTTC.

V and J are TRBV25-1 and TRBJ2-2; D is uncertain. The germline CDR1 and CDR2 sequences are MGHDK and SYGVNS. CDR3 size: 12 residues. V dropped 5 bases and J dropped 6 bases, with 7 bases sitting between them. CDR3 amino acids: CASSSGAGELFF. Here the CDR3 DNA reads TGTGCCAGCAGTTCCGGTGCCGGGGAGCTGTTTTTT.

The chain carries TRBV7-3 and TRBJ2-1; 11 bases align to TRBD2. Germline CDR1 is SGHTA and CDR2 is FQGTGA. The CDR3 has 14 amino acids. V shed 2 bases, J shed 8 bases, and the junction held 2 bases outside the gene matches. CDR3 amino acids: CASSLGLAGDEQFF. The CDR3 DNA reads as TGTGCCAGCAGCTTAGGACTAGCGGGCGATGAGCAGTTCTTC.

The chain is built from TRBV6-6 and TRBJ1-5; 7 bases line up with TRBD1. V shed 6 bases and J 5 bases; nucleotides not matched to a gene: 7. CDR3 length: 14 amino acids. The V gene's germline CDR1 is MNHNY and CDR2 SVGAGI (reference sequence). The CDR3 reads CASRRRQGDQPQHF. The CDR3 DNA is TGTGCCAGCAGGCGTCGACAGGGAGATCAGCCCCAGCATTTT.

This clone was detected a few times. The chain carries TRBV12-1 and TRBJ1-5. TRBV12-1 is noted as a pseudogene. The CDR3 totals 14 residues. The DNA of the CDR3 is TGTGCCAGCAGCTTTGAGGAGAATTATCAGCCCCAGCATTTT. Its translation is CASSFEENYQPQHF.

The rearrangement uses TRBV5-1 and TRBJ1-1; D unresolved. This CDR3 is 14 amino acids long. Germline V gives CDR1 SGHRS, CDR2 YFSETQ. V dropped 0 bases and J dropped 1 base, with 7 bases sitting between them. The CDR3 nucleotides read TGCGCCAGCAGCTTGGCCGGGCCGAACACTGAAGCTTTCTTT. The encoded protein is CASSLAGPNTEAFF.